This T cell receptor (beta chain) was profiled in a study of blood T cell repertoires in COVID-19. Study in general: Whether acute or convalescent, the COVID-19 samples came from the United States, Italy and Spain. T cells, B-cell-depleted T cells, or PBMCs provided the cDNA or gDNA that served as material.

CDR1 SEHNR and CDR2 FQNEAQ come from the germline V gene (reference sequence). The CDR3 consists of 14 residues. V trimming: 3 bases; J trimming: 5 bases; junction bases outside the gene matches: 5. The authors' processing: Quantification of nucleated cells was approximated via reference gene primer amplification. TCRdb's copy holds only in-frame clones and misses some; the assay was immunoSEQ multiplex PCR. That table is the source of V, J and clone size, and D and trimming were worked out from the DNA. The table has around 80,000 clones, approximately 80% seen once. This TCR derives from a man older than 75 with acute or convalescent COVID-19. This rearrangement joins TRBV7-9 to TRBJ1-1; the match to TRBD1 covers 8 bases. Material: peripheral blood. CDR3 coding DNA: TGTGCCAGCAGCTTCCCCGACAGGGGAACTGAAGCTTTCTTT. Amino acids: CASSFPDRGTEAFF. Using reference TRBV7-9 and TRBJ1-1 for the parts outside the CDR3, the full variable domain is DTGVSQNPRHKITKRGQNVTFRCDPISEHNRLYWYRQTLGQGPEFLTYFQNEAQLEKSRLLSDRFSAERPKGSFSTLEIQRTEQGDSAMYLCASSFPDRGTEAFFGQGTRLTVV.